Reported below is one TCR beta chain. Its antigen is undetermined. RNA amounts of roughly 0.45 to 1 ug underwent reverse transcription with random hexamers. The CDR3 of TCR beta was amplified by immunoSEQ multiplex PCR across 54 Vbeta and 13 Jbeta. TCRdb analysed the immunoSEQ multiplex PCR reads with MiXCR anew, one entry per CDR3 protein. The sample has 120,000 or so distinct CDR3 sequences, around 94% seen once. This specimen comes from a study of CD8 T cells in Susac syndrome. Losses at the gene ends were 0 bases for V and 5 bases for J; bases not matched to a gene: 5. Germline V gene sequence: CDR1 DFQATT, CDR2 SNEGSKA (reference sequence). The CDR3 is 15 amino acids. General study results and limits: Individuals included in the TCR sequencing and HLA analysis were acknowledged by the study to be relatively few in number.

Sequencing of TCR beta, carried out with a high-throughput approach, was applied to CD8+ and CD4+ T cells from the blood. Negative isolation yielded CD8+ and CD4+ T cells; FACS enriched TEMRA cells. The sample consisted of CD4+ T cells from PBMCs. V is TRBV20-1 and J is TRBJ2-1; 9 bases align to TRBD1. The TCR comes from a human donor in good health. CDR3 sequence reads: CSARDGQGRHNEQFF. DNA of the CDR3: TGCAGTGCTAGAGATGGACAGGGGAGGCACAATGAGCAGTTCTTC.